These T cell receptor beta chains were read from a single sample in a study of cytomegalovirus exposure and HLA in healthy donors. TCRdb's table, derived via immunoSEQ multiplex PCR, lists solely in-frame clones and lacks some. The sample yields about 160,000 clones, roughly four fifths seen once. The sequenced sample consisted of PBMCs. The receptors were gathered from a male donor in good health and CMV-seropositive. CDR3s include the opening cysteine and the closing phenylalanine or tryptophan. Each record gives: CDR3 DNA, CDR3 protein, D gene, V gene, clone size, J gene. A D gene is named only where the DNA matches it firmly. A clone size is listed for some rows: how often the clone was seen (once, few, many), or a class if it is expanded.

TGTGCCAGCAGTATCTGGACAGGGGCCGGCTACACCTTC,CASSIWTGAGYTF,TRBD1,TRBV28,.,TRBJ1-2
TGTGCCAGCAGTTACCGGGAGGCAGGGGTCGGGTCCTATAATCCACCCCTCCACTTT,CASSYREAGVGSYNPPLHF,.,TRBV6-8,.,TRBJ1-6
TGTGCCAGCAGCTTCGACCGACTAGCGGTAAGCTCCTACAATGAGCAGTTCTTC,CASSFDRLAVSSYNEQFF,TRBD2,TRBV7-9,.,TRBJ2-1
TGTGCCAGCAGTGCCTACAGCTATGGCTACACCTTC,CASSAYSYGYTF,.,TRBV6-1,.,TRBJ1-2
TGCGCCAGCAGGCAGGATAGCGGGAGAATGAATGAGCAGTTCTTC,CASRQDSGRMNEQFF,TRBD2,TRBV5-1,.,TRBJ2-1
TGTGCCAGCAGCCAGGGACTACCTCCGACAGATACGCAGTATTTT,CASSQGLPPTDTQYF,TRBD2,TRBV6-6,.,TRBJ2-3
TGTGCCAGCAGTTTAACCGGGTTTAGCAATCAGCCCCAGCATTTT,CASSLTGFSNQPQHF,.,TRBV27,.,TRBJ1-5
TGTGCCAGCAGCTTAGTAGGGGTCTACGAGCAGTACTTC,CASSLVGVYEQYF,.,TRBV13,.,TRBJ2-7
TGTGCCAGCAGTTACTCGAGGACTAATAATGAAAAACTGTTTTTT,CASSYSRTNNEKLFF,.,TRBV6-5,.,TRBJ1-4
TGTGCCAGCAGCTTTACTAGCGGATACACAGATACGCAGTATTTT,CASSFTSGYTDTQYF,TRBD2,TRBV11-2,.,TRBJ2-3
TGTGCCAGCAGCTTAGTGGGCGGGACAGGGGAAAACATTCAGTACTTC,CASSLVGGTGENIQYF,TRBD1,TRBV7-2,.,TRBJ2-4
TGTGCCAGCGGACACCTCTACAATGAGCAGTTCTTC,CASGHLYNEQFF,.,TRBV19,once,TRBJ2-1
TGCGCCAGCAGCTTGGCGCTCAGGGGTGAAAAACTGTTTTTT,CASSLALRGEKLFF,.,TRBV5-1,.,TRBJ1-4
TGTGCCAGTACCGTAGGGGGGACAGGGTCCAATGAGCAGTTCTTC,CASTVGGTGSNEQFF,TRBD1,TRBV19,.,TRBJ2-1
TGTGCCAGCAGCTACCTCTCTACGAGCGGGCAGTACTTC,CASSYLSTSGQYF,.,TRBV7-9,.,TRBJ2-7
TGTGCCAGCAGCTTAGCAGGGGGCGCCGGCTATGGCTACACCTTC,CASSLAGGAGYGYTF,TRBD1,TRBV7-9,.,TRBJ1-2
TGTGCCAGCAGCAAACGAACTTTTAATGAAAAACTGTTTTTT,CASSKRTFNEKLFF,.,TRBV21-1,.,TRBJ1-4
TGCGCCAGCAGCCAAGGTGGAAGGGGGCCGGGTGAAAAACTGTTTTTT,CASSQGGRGPGEKLFF,TRBD1,TRBV4-3,once,TRBJ1-4
TGTGCCTGGGGACAGGGGGCTTTCAATGAGCAGTTCTTC,CAWGQGAFNEQFF,TRBD1,TRBV30,.,TRBJ2-1
TGTGCCAGCAGCTGGGGACAGGGGGCAGGAGAAAAACTGTTTTTT,CASSWGQGAGEKLFF,TRBD1,TRBV7-9,.,TRBJ1-4
TGCGCCAGCAGTGGGGCGGGGAGCGCAGATACGCAGTATTTT,CASSGAGSADTQYF,.,TRBV10-1,.,TRBJ2-3
TGTGCCAGCAGCCCAGGGGGGTTTGAGCAGTACTTC,CASSPGGFEQYF,.,TRBV9,.,TRBJ2-7
TGCAGTGCTAGCGACAGGGAAGCTTTCTTT,CSASDREAFF,.,TRBV20-1,few,TRBJ1-1
TGTGCCAGCAGTTTACGGGGGACAGTCGACGAGCAGTACTTC,CASSLRGTVDEQYF,.,TRBV27,.,TRBJ2-7
TGTGCCAGCAGTACGCCCGGGACTAATGAAAAACTGTTTTTT,CASSTPGTNEKLFF,.,TRBV6-6,.,TRBJ1-4
TGTGCCAGCAGCTTCCCCGGCCAGGGAACAGGGGCTTTCTTT,CASSFPGQGTGAFF,.,TRBV5-4,.,TRBJ1-1
TGTGCCAGTAGTGCGCGGACTATTTACAATGAGCAGTTCTTC,CASSARTIYNEQFF,.,TRBV19,.,TRBJ2-1
TGTGCCAGCAGCTTTCAGGGGGTTGACAATCAGCCCCAGCATTTT,CASSFQGVDNQPQHF,TRBD1,TRBV5-4,.,TRBJ1-5
TGTGCCAGCAGTCCCAGGGCGAGCAATCAGCCCCAGCATTTT,CASSPRASNQPQHF,.,TRBV27,.,TRBJ1-5
TGTGCCAGCAGCTTTGGATATCGGGACAAAAACATTCAGTACTTC,CASSFGYRDKNIQYF,.,TRBV5-4,.,TRBJ2-4
TGTGCCAGCAGCTTAGGGGTCGCAGGGGCCTCCTACGAGCAGTACTTC,CASSLGVAGASYEQYF,.,TRBV7-2,.,TRBJ2-7
TGTGCCAGCTCACCGGGACAGAACTATGGCTACACCTTC,CASSPGQNYGYTF,TRBD1,TRBV18,.,TRBJ1-2
TGTGCCAGCAGCTTAAATGCTGTAGTAGATGAAAAACTGTTTTTT,CASSLNAVVDEKLFF,.,TRBV7-2,few,TRBJ1-4
TGTGCCAGCAGGGGACAGTTAATGAACACTGAAGCTTTCTTT,CASRGQLMNTEAFF,TRBD1,TRBV2,.,TRBJ1-1